This TCR beta chain was sequenced for a study of shared T cell receptors in the human thymus. The V gene's germline CDR1 is LGHNA and CDR2 YSLEER. CDR3 length equals 14 residues. V was trimmed by 1 base and J by 4 bases, leaving 10 bases between them. The repertoire was sequenced with immunoSEQ multiplex PCR; TCRdb's copy has only in-frame clones and lacks some. The sample lists about 710,000 clones; around 87% were seen once. This same sample was also taken into another study, of human thymus T cells. From that second work: Having surgery to correct congenital heart defects, healthy Finnish infants acted as the donors. Seemingly biased V and J gene usage marked thymic and blood repertoires. Related research described strongly overlapping thymic repertoires in unrelated people.

The TCR originated in a boy under three years old with a congenital heart defect. Material for sequencing was thymocytes. V gene TRBV4-3 combines with J gene TRBJ1-1; maybe TRBD1 (6 bases). The CDR3 loop is CASSQVTGCTEAFF. In nucleotides, the CDR3 is TGCGCCAGCAGCCAAGTGACAGGATGCACTGAAGCTTTCTTT.